This is a list of T cell receptor beta chains from one sample in a study of cytomegalovirus exposure and HLA in healthy donors. Libraries were prepared by immunoSEQ multiplex PCR; TCRdb keeps only in-frame clonotypes and omits some of them. The data contain some 140,000 clones, about 78% of them singletons. Specimen: PBMCs. These receptors came from a man over 45 in good health and CMV-seronegative. The CDR3 runs from the conserved cysteine through the conserved F or W. The D gene is left open where the match is weak. Part of the rows lack a size; the others show once, few, many or a class for expanded clones.

TRBV2	NA	TRBJ1-5	NA	TGTGCCAGCAGGCCGGGGTATAGCAATCAGCCCCAGCATTTT	CASRPGYSNQPQHF
TRBV11-2	NA	TRBJ1-2	NA	TGTGCCTACGGCGACAGTCCTAACTATGGCTACACCTTC	CAYGDSPNYGYTF
TRBV19	NA	TRBJ1-2	NA	TGTGCCACCCAGAACAGGAAAAAACCCTATGGCTACACCTTC	CATQNRKKPYGYTF
TRBV5-1	NA	TRBJ1-2	TRBD1	TGCGCCAGCAGCTTGGCCGGGACAGGGGGAGAGGGCTACACCTTC	CASSLAGTGGEGYTF
TRBV5-1	NA	TRBJ2-3	NA	TGCGCCAGCAGCCTGGACAGTAGCACAGATACGCAGTATTTT	CASSLDSSTDTQYF
TRBV6-5	NA	TRBJ1-1	NA	TGTGCCAGCATCCGAGGTAGGGGGTGGAACACTGAAGCTTTCTTT	CASIRGRGWNTEAFF
TRBV30	few	TRBJ2-1	TRBD2	TGTGCCTGGAGTGTACGTGGGGGAGGGCCGAAGGAGCAGTTCTTC	CAWSVRGGGPKEQFF
TRBV1	NA	TRBJ2-7	NA	TGCACCAGCAGCCAAAGACGGCCTAGAAGGTACGAGCAGTACTTC	CTSSQRRPRRYEQYF
TRBV27	few	TRBJ2-5	NA	TGTGCCAGCATAGCGCCTCATACCCAGTACTTC	CASIAPHTQYF
TRBV28	NA	TRBJ1-2	NA	TGTGCCAGCAGTTTCGCGTCCCTCATCAGGCATGGCTACACCTTC	CASSFASLIRHGYTF
TRBV7-6	NA	TRBJ2-3	NA	TGTGCCAGCAGCTCATCATTGCGGACGGGACTTCCAGATACGCAGTATTTT	CASSSSLRTGLPDTQYF
TRBV25-1	NA	TRBJ2-6	TRBD1	TGTGCCAGCAGTGACCCGACAGGGCCGGGGGCCAACGTCCTGACTTTC	CASSDPTGPGANVLTF
TRBV28	NA	TRBJ2-7	TRBD1	TGTGCCAGCAGTTCCTACCGGACAGGGGGCTACGAGCAGTACTTC	CASSSYRTGGYEQYF
TRBV6-1	NA	TRBJ2-7	NA	TGTGCCAGCATACCCCCGACGGGAACCTACGAGCAGTACTTC	CASIPPTGTYEQYF
TRBV5-4	NA	TRBJ2-7	NA	TGTGCCAGCAGCTTGGGAGGGAGTGGATCCTACGAGCAGTACTTC	CASSLGGSGSYEQYF
TRBV19	NA	TRBJ2-7	NA	TGTGCCAGTAGTATTGCTATCGGCGGCTCCTACGAGCAGTACTTC	CASSIAIGGSYEQYF
TRBV7-2	NA	TRBJ1-1	NA	TGTGCCAGCAGCTCAATCCAGGGGTATTATCCTGAAGCTTTCTTT	CASSSIQGYYPEAFF
TRBV28	NA	TRBJ2-3	NA	TGTGCCAGCAGTTTAGCTACCGTGAATACGCAGTATTTT	CASSLATVNTQYF
TRBV19	NA	TRBJ2-2	NA	TGTGCCAGTAGTATTCAGGGGGGGAACACCGGGGAGCTGTTTTTT	CASSIQGGNTGELFF
TRBV28	NA	TRBJ2-1	NA	TGTGCCAGCAGTTTACTAAGCGATGAGCAGTTCTTC	CASSLLSDEQFF
TRBV29-1	NA	TRBJ2-7	TRBD1	TGCAGCGCTAGACAGGGGGGGGCCTACGAGCAGTACTTC	CSARQGGAYEQYF
TRBV5-1	NA	TRBJ1-1	TRBD1	TGCGCCAGCACCGACAGGGACGCTGAAGCTTTCTTT	CASTDRDAEAFF
TRBV27	NA	TRBJ1-1	NA	TGTGCCAGCAGTTTACGGTCCGTGATTCCTAACACTGAAGCTTTCTTT	CASSLRSVIPNTEAFF
TRBV28	few	TRBJ1-5	NA	TGTGCCAGCATGGGGCAGTCTAATCAGCCCCAGCATTTT	CASMGQSNQPQHF
TRBV6-1	NA	TRBJ2-7	NA	TGTGCCAGCAGAGATAGCGGGACAGCTGCCTACGAGCAGTACTTC	CASRDSGTAAYEQYF
TRBV4-1	NA	TRBJ2-3	TRBD2	TGCGCCAGCAGCCTCTTAGCGGGAGATCTTGAAGATACGCAGTATTTT	CASSLLAGDLEDTQYF
TRBV6-5	NA	TRBJ1-1	TRBD1	TGTGCCAGCACTTATCAGGGGGCTGCGAACACTGAAGCTTTCTTT	CASTYQGAANTEAFF
TRBV23-1	NA	TRBJ1-5	NA	TGCGCCAGCAGTCAATCAGATGGGCCCAATCAGCCCCAGCATTTT	CASSQSDGPNQPQHF
TRBV6-1	NA	TRBJ2-3	NA	TGTGCCAGCTCACGGGAGAGCCCTAGCACAGATACGCAGTATTTT	CASSRESPSTDTQYF
TRBV4-1	NA	TRBJ1-2	NA	TGCGCCAGCAGCCAAACGGGGACACGAAACTATGGCTACACCTTC	CASSQTGTRNYGYTF
TRBV5-1	NA	TRBJ2-5	NA	TGCGCCAGCAGCTTTAGTGGAGAGACCCAGTACTTC	CASSFSGETQYF
TRBV30	NA	TRBJ2-2	TRBD2	TGTGCCTGGAGTGTGGGAGGGACCGGGGAGCTGTTTTTT	CAWSVGGTGELFF
TRBV5-1	NA	TRBJ2-1	TRBD2	TGCGCCAGCAGCCTGATGACTAGCGGGAGTGCCCCTGAGCAGTTCTTC	CASSLMTSGSAPEQFF
TRBV6-1	NA	TRBJ1-1	TRBD1	TGTGCCTCTAAGGTGCAGGACAGGGTTTCTGAAGCTTTCTTT	CASKVQDRVSEAFF
TRBV2	medium-sized	TRBJ2-7	NA	TGTGCCAGCAGTGACAGCTACGAGCAGTACTTC	CASSDSYEQYF
TRBV10-3	NA	TRBJ1-1	NA	TGTGCCATCAGTGCCTTCAGGGGTAGGACTGAAGCTTTCTTT	CAISAFRGRTEAFF
TRBV6-6	NA	TRBJ2-7	TRBD1	TGTGCCAGCAGTTACTCGACAGGGGGCCTCGAGCAGTACTTC	CASSYSTGGLEQYF
TRBV28	NA	TRBJ1-5	TRBD1	TGTGCCAGCCATTTAACCGGGACAGGGTATCAGCCCCAGCATTTT	CASHLTGTGYQPQHF
TRBV5-4	NA	TRBJ2-3	TRBD2	TGTGCCAGCAGCCAAGGGACTAGCGGGAGGCCAGATACGCAGTATTTT	CASSQGTSGRPDTQYF
TRBV6-4	NA	TRBJ2-3	TRBD2	TGTGCCAGCCGCCTCGTCGCGGGGGACACAGATACGCAGTATTTT	CASRLVAGDTDTQYF
TRBV30	few	TRBJ2-1	TRBD2	TGTGCCTGGGTGGGGGGGACTAGCGTTTACAATGAGCAGTTCTTC	CAWVGGTSVYNEQFF
TRBV10-2	few	TRBJ2-2	TRBD2	TGCGCCAGCACCGGGACTAGCCGGAACACCGGGGAGCTGTTTTTT	CASTGTSRNTGELFF
TRBV29-1	NA	TRBJ2-3	TRBD1	TGCAGCGTGCAAGGGGGGGGACAGGGGGTCACAGATACGCAGTATTTT	CSVQGGGQGVTDTQYF
TRBV27	NA	TRBJ1-4	TRBD1	TGTGCCAGCAGTGATCTTGGACAGGGAGGAGAAAAACTGTTTTTT	CASSDLGQGGEKLFF
TRBV6-6	NA	TRBJ1-1	NA	TGTGCCAGCACCTATTCAGGGAACACTGAAGCTTTCTTT	CASTYSGNTEAFF
TRBV5-5	NA	TRBJ2-1	NA	TGTGCCAGCAGCTCTGCCCCACAGACTAGTTACAATGAGCAGTTCTTC	CASSSAPQTSYNEQFF
TRBV10-3	NA	TRBJ2-2	TRBD1	TGTGCCATCAGCGAGCCGGGACAGGCCCCCGGGGAGCTGTTTTTT	CAISEPGQAPGELFF
TRBV6-5	NA	TRBJ2-5	NA	TGTGCCAGCAGTTCCACCGGGGCGGGGTCAGAGACCCAGTACTTC	CASSSTGAGSETQYF
TRBV5-1	few	TRBJ2-6	TRBD1	TGCGCCAGCAGCAGTGATCAGGGGGTCTCTGGGGCCAACGTCCTGACTTTC	CASSSDQGVSGANVLTF
TRBV6-5	NA	TRBJ1-4	TRBD1	TGTGCCAGCAGTTACTCTTCCGGGACAGCTAATGAAAAACTGTTTTTT	CASSYSSGTANEKLFF